These T cell receptor beta chains were read from a single sample in a study of human T cells and chemical hapten exposure. TCRdb reprocessed the RACE reads via MiXCR and lists one record per CDR3 protein. The sample holds about 110,000 distinct CDR3 sequences, 9.2% seen once. Sequences were derived from whole blood, sampled in connection with sensitization to the hapten diphenylcyclopropenone (DPC). These receptors were taken from a woman between 40 and 55 years old with alopecia areata. Some clones in this sample may be carry-over from other donors' samples. The CDR3 runs from the conserved cysteine through the conserved F or W. D genes are given only for firm matches. Only some rows state a clone size, as once, few, many or a class for expanded clones.

V	size	D	J	DNA	CDR3
TRBV12-3/TRBV12-4	NA	NA	TRBJ1-2	TGTGTCAGCAGGTGGCAGGGATATGGCTACACCTTC	CVSRWQGYGYTF
TRBV5-4	many	NA	TRBJ2-1	TGTGCCAGCAGCTTGATAGGGTCCTACAATGAGCAGTTCTTC	CASSLIGSYNEQFF
TRBV4-3	many	TRBD2	TRBJ2-3	TGCGCCAGCAGCCAAGGTCCCGCGGGGGGAACAGATACGCAGTATTTT	CASSQGPAGGTDTQYF
TRBV6-2/TRBV6-3	many	TRBD1	TRBJ1-2	TGTGCCAGCAGTTATGGGGCAGGGGGTCCCTCCCTCTATGGCTACACCTTC	CASSYGAGGPSLYGYTF
TRBV5-1	many	TRBD1	TRBJ1-4	TGCGCCAGCAGCTTGGACCCAGGGGGTAATGAAAAACTGTTTTTT	CASSLDPGGNEKLFF
TRBV28	few	NA	TRBJ2-7	TGTGCCATTAGTCGTCCCATCGACTACGAGCAGTACTTC	CAISRPIDYEQYF
TRBV7-2	many	NA	TRBJ1-3	TGTGCCAGCAGCTTAGCCCCGACAGGCTTCGGAAACACCATATATTTT	CASSLAPTGFGNTIYF
TRBV12-3/TRBV12-4	NA	NA	TRBJ2-4	TGTGCCAGCGGGACAGCGGGGGTGAAAAACATTCAGTACTTC	CASGTAGVKNIQYF
TRBV29-1	many	NA	TRBJ2-3	TGCAGCGTTGAGCAGGGCGGGGCAGATACGCAGTATTTT	CSVEQGGADTQYF
TRBV7-2	many	NA	TRBJ2-3	TGTGCCAGCAGCTTAGCAGATAGAAGAAGGGATACGCAGTATTTT	CASSLADRRRDTQYF
TRBV20-1	many	NA	TRBJ2-7	TGCAGTGCCCCCACCGAGGAGGGACACGAGCAGTACTTC	CSAPTEEGHEQYF
TRBV7-2	NA	TRBD1	TRBJ2-4	TGTGCCAGCAGCTTTGCTCCACAGGGGTCCAAAAACATTCAGTACTTC	CASSFAPQGSKNIQYF
TRBV6-1	NA	TRBD1	TRBJ1-5	TGTGCCAGCAGTGAACCCGCAGGGACAGGTCTCAATCAGCCCCAGCATTTT	CASSEPAGTGLNQPQHF
TRBV18	NA	NA	TRBJ1-3	TGTGCCAGCTCACCGGGTGGAGGCACCATATATTTT	CASSPGGGTIYF
TRBV7-9	NA	NA	TRBJ2-5	TGTGCCAGCAGCCCCCTTATTGCAGGGACGATCTTC	CASSPLIAGTIF
TRBV29-1	NA	NA	TRBJ2-5	TGCAGCGCCCAAGAAGAGACCCAGTACTTC	CSAQEETQYF
TRBV12-3/TRBV12-4	few	NA	TRBJ1-5	TGTGCCAGCAGTTTAGAATGGCACAATCAGCCCCAGCATTTT	CASSLEWHNQPQHF
TRBV20-1	few	TRBD2	TRBJ2-2	TGCAGTGCTATTTTCGGGACTAGCGGGGGGGAGCTGTTTTTT	CSAIFGTSGGELFF
TRBV5-1	NA	TRBD2	TRBJ2-2	TGCGCCAGCAGCCGTAGCGGGGGATCGAACACCGGGGAGCTGTTTTTT	CASSRSGGSNTGELFF
TRBV20-1	few	NA	TRBJ1-2	TGCAGTGCCAGGGGAAGTGTAGATGGCTACACCTTC	CSARGSVDGYTF
TRBV7-9	NA	TRBD1	TRBJ1-1	TGTGCCAGCAGCTCCGCGGGGGGACAGGGGAACACTGAAGCTTTCTTT	CASSSAGGQGNTEAFF
TRBV7-7	NA	TRBD2	TRBJ2-3	TGTGCTAGCAGCTCACGGGGGGGGACAGATACGCAGTATTTT	CASSSRGGTDTQYF
TRBV5-1	once	TRBD1	TRBJ1-1	TGCGCCAGCAGCAACGGACAGGGGGCAGCTTTCTTT	CASSNGQGAAFF
TRBV4-3	many	TRBD1	TRBJ2-1	TGCGCCAGCAGCCCAGGACAGGGTAGGCAGAGTGAGCAGTTCTTC	CASSPGQGRQSEQFF
TRBV4-2	many	TRBD2	TRBJ2-7	TGTGCCAGCAGCCAAGAGAGCGGGGGGGCTCGGGGCGAGCAGTACTTC	CASSQESGGARGEQYF
TRBV7-6	many	NA	TRBJ1-5	TGTGCCAGCAGCCTCCAAGGAGATCAGCCCCAGCATTTT	CASSLQGDQPQHF
TRBV5-1	NA	NA	TRBJ2-5	TGCGCCAGTACCTCTGGGGGGGCTGAAGTAGAGACCCAGTACTTC	CASTSGGAEVETQYF
TRBV4-2	few	NA	TRBJ2-1	TGTGCCAGCAGCGGCGGTGGGAGCTCCTACAATGAGCAGTTCTTC	CASSGGGSSYNEQFF
TRBV6-6	NA	TRBD1	TRBJ2-2	TGTGCCAGCAGTCCTACAGGGGCCAGGGGCACCGGGGAGCTGTTTTTT	CASSPTGARGTGELFF
TRBV30	NA	TRBD1	TRBJ2-2	TGTGCCTGGACGAGGGACAGGGTAACCGGGGAGCTGTTTTTT	CAWTRDRVTGELFF
TRBV10-3	NA	NA	TRBJ2-7	TGTGCCATCAGCGACGTCAGGGTACCCTACGAGCAGTACTTC	CAISDVRVPYEQYF
TRBV2	NA	NA	TRBJ1-1	TGTGCCAGCAGTTGGGTGGGAACTGAAGCTTTCTTT	CASSWVGTEAFF
TRBV4-1	many	NA	TRBJ1-6	TGCGCCAGCAGCCAAGATTACGTCCAGGGGAGCTCCTATAATTCACCCCTCCACTTT	CASSQDYVQGSSYNSPLHF
TRBV7-2	NA	NA	TRBJ1-4	TGTGCCAGCAGCTTAAGAGAGACTTTCGGAGGAGAAAAACTGTTTTTT	CASSLRETFGGEKLFF
TRBV20-1	NA	NA	TRBJ1-1	TGCAGTGCTAGTGGCGACACTCCCTTCCCGAACACTGAAGCTTTCTTT	CSASGDTPFPNTEAFF
TRBV5-6	many	NA	TRBJ2-4	TGTGCCAGCAGCTTGGTTGTCGGAAGTGCCAAAAACATTCAGTACTTC	CASSLVVGSAKNIQYF
TRBV4-1	few	TRBD1	TRBJ1-2	TGCGCCAGCAGCCAAACGACAGGGAACTATGGCTACACCTTC	CASSQTTGNYGYTF
TRBV4-2	many	NA	TRBJ1-2	TGTGCCAGCAGCCAAGTGACAGCCGTTAACTATGGCTACACCTTC	CASSQVTAVNYGYTF
TRBV27	NA	NA	TRBJ1-5	TGTGCCAGCAGTTCGACGCCAGGGACGGCCCTTTCGCCCCAGCATTTT	CASSSTPGTALSPQHF
TRBV10-1	few	NA	TRBJ1-1	TGCGCCAGCAGTGAATTGGGGGAGACTGAAGCTTTCTTT	CASSELGETEAFF
TRBV7-9	many	NA	TRBJ1-2	TGTGCCAGCAGCTTATATGGCTGGGGCTACACCTTC	CASSLYGWGYTF
TRBV28	NA	NA	TRBJ2-3	TGTGCCGCCGGGTTTGGTTCTGGCACAGATACGCAGTATTTT	CAAGFGSGTDTQYF
TRBV11-2	many	TRBD2	TRBJ2-7	TGTGCCAGCAGCTACGGGGGGGAGCAGTACTTC	CASSYGGEQYF
TRBV7-2	many	NA	TRBJ1-1	TGTGCCAGCAGCCCGACGAGGACACCGAACACTGAAGCTTTCTTT	CASSPTRTPNTEAFF
TRBV10-1	NA	NA	TRBJ2-2	TGCGCCAGCAGTGTGACCGGGACGCCCTGGACCGGGGAGCTGTTTTTT	CASSVTGTPWTGELFF
TRBV9	NA	NA	TRBJ2-7	TGTGCCAGCAGCGTAGGAATTGGTACAGGGAGCTCCTACGAGCAGTACTTC	CASSVGIGTGSSYEQYF
TRBV7-2	few	TRBD1	TRBJ2-1	TGTGCCAGCAGCCCCAGGACAGGTGGGAGCCACAATGAGCAGTTCTTC	CASSPRTGGSHNEQFF
TRBV7-6	many	TRBD2	TRBJ2-2	TGTGCCAGCAGCCAGGGTTTAGCGGGTCCCGGGGAGCTGTTTTTT	CASSQGLAGPGELFF
TRBV5-5	NA	NA	TRBJ1-1	TGTGCCAGCAGCTTTTATGAGGGGACGAACACTGAAGCTTTCTTT	CASSFYEGTNTEAFF